This entry features one T cell receptor (beta chain) sequence. Its antigen specificity is not known. No quality values exist for individual bases; no much larger clone is one base distant. This sample was taken from a study of blood T cell repertoires in COVID-19 (TCRdb year 2020). Describing the broader study: The collaborator samples originated in the United States, Italy and Spain and spanned the acute and convalescent phases of COVID-19. The prospective study material was composed of cDNA or gDNA derived from T cells, B-cell-depleted T cells, or PBMCs. Subjects who had been exposed to COVID-19, were actively infected with it, or had recovered from it provided the deeply sampled blood TCRbeta repertoires that made up the dataset. The repertoires were made available in a free public database intended to serve as a resource for research on the immune response to SARS-CoV-2. Samples came from the ongoing ImmuneRACE study (first 160 participants) plus 1,254 subjects from 6 global collaborators. Nearly every sample came with metadata listing a de-identified subject ID, COVID-19 status, age in years and sex. Where available, HLA class I and class II types were obtained from metadata supplied by the sample provider rather than from assay-based typing. Beyond this particular receptor, the publication reports: Clinical and demographic metadata were provided uncurated, with the amount varying by source and participant.

From the cysteine through the phenylalanine, the CDR3 covers 15 amino acids. The CDR3 DNA has 45 bases and is translated from base 1. Based on the germline V gene, the CDR1 and CDR2 sequences are SGHTA and FQGTGA. Trimming takes 5 bases off V and 7 bases off J; junction bases not matched to a gene: 3. TCRbeta CDR3 regions were amplified from genomic DNA by means of the immunoSEQ Assay, a bias-controlled multiplex PCR. Regarding the original processing steps: Within the assay, amplification of reference gene primers was used to estimate how many nucleated cells each sample contained. To quantify the absolute abundance of each unique TCRbeta CDR3 rearrangement, sequence reads were collapsed and filtered. For each sample, productive Simpson clonality was calculated as the square root of Simpson's diversity index across productive rearrangements. This immuneACCESS table, as held by TCRdb, lists in-frame sequences with V and J called but not all clones. Of the missing ones, under half trace to an unresolved V gene in checked studies; the others have no known cause. The V and J calls and clone size are taken from that table; D and trimming were inferred from the DNA. The sample contains fewer than 200,000 clones, over 80% of them found a single time. The top ten clones comprise about 5.3% of the sample.

One collaborating source in Seattle enrolled patients while the patients were actively infected and followed the patients over time throughout the course of disease. Collaborating institutions collected whole blood in K2EDTA tubes following their own protocols. For TCRbeta analysis, collaborators shipped samples in one of three forms: frozen whole blood, isolated PBMCs, or DNA extracted from either of those sample types. The sample consisted of peripheral blood. The sequence derives from a man aged 30-40 years with COVID-19, enrolled during active disease. The rearranged segments are TRBV7-3 and TRBJ2-1, with 15 junctional bases fitting TRBD2. At the DNA level, the sequence is TGTGCCAGCAGCACCGGGACTAGCGGGAGGAATGAGCAGTTCTTC. It translates as CASSTGTSGRNEQFF.